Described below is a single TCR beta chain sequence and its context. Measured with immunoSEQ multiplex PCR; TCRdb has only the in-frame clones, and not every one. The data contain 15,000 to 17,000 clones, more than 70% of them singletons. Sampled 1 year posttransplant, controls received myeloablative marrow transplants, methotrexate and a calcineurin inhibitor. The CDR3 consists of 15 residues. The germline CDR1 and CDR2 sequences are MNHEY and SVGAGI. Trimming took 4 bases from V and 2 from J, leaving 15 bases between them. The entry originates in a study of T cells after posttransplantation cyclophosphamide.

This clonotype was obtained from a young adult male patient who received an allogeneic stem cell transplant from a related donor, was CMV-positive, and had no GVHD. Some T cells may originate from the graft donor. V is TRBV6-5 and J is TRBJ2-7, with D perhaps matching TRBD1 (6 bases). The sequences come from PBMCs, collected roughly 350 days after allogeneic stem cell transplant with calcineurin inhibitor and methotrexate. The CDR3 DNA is TGTGCCAGCAGTTCGGACCGGGACAAGACCTACGAGCAGTACTTC. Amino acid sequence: CASSSDRDKTYEQYF.